The 29 T cell receptor beta chains listed next were all sequenced from one sample in a study of blood T cells in healthy people across ages. Primers used in a second PCR of roughly 6 to 12 cycles were a sample-barcoded 5' primer and a J-beta primer mix. Using its own MiXCR run on the 5' RACE reads, TCRdb lists one record per CDR3 protein. The sample contains 1.5 million to 2 million distinct CDR3 sequences, roughly 43% of which appear only once. The sequenced material came from blood. The receptors stem from a human donor in good health.

The rearrangement links TRBV29-1 to TRBJ1-1, with D possibly being TRBD1 (5 bases). This CDR3 comprises 12 residues. Germline values: CDR1 SQVTM, CDR2 ANQGSEA. Trimming cost V 7 bases and J 6 bases, with 15 bases left between them. The CDR3 region is CSAREGKAEAFF. The CDR3 DNA sequence: TGCAGCGCACGAGAGGGGAAAGCTGAAGCTTTCTTT.

This clonotype was recorded many times. This chain links TRBV7-2 with TRBJ2-1, with TRBD2 matching 8 bases. The J segment lost 0 bases and the V segment lost 3 bases, leaving 4 bases of the junction unmatched. In germline, CDR1 is SGHTA, CDR2 FQGNSA. This CDR3 has 16 amino acids. The CDR3 loop reads CASSFGGGSSYNEQFF. DNA for the CDR3: TGTGCCAGCAGCTTTGGCGGGGGGAGCTCCTACAATGAGCAGTTCTTC.

J is TRBJ2-5 and V is TRBV15; D not certain. In germline, CDR1 is LNHNV, CDR2 YYDKDF (reference sequence). Trimming pared 1 base from V and 5 bases from J, leaving 11 bases between. The CDR3 extends over 14 amino acids. In DNA, the CDR3 is TGTGCCACCAGCAGAGCCTCCGGTTTGGAGACCCAGTACTTC. Its protein product is CATSRASGLETQYF. The variable domain in full, with the rest retrieved from reference TRBV15 and TRBJ2-5, is DAMVIQNPRYQVTQFGKPVTLSCSQTLNHNVMYWYQQKSSQAPKLLFHYYDKDFNNEADTPDNFQSRRPNTSFCFLDIRSPGLGDTAMYLCATSRASGLETQYFGPGTRLLVL.

This clonotype was counted a few times. The chain recombines TRBV4-3 with TRBJ2-7; 8 nucleotides align to TRBD1. This CDR3 is built from 15 residues. CDR1 is LGHNA, CDR2 YSLEER, per germline. The V gene end was trimmed by 4 bases and the J gene end by 5 bases; junction bases not matched to a gene: 10. In nucleotides, the CDR3 is TGCGCCAGCAGCCCCGGGGGACAGGCTGAAGACGAGCAGTACTTC. It encodes CASSPGGQAEDEQYF.

The gene calls are TRBV27 and TRBJ1-1; TRBD1 might be the D (5 bases). The CDR3 extends over 14 amino acids. CDR1 and CDR2 from the germline V gene are MNHEY and SMNVEV (reference sequence). The ends were cut back, 6 bases at V and 1 base at J, with 12 bases in the middle. CDR3 amino acids: CASRPGMGNTEAFF. In DNA form, the CDR3 reads TGTGCCAGCAGACCAGGGATGGGGAACACTGAAGCTTTCTTT.

The rearrangement joins TRBV5-1 to TRBJ2-3; perhaps TRBD2 as D (7 bases). The CDR3 is 15 amino acids. Germline V gene sequence: CDR1 SGHRS, CDR2 YFSETQ. Trimming shortened V by 4 bases and J by 6 bases, and 18 bases separated the two germline ends. The CDR3 DNA is TGCGCCAGCAGCCCGCTAAGGGGGGGCGCGGATACGCAGTATTTT. It is translated as CASSPLRGGADTQYF.

This clonotype showed up just a few times. The chain couples TRBV6-6 to TRBJ2-7, with D possibly being TRBD1 (6 bases). Germline V gives CDR1 MNHNY, CDR2 SVGAGI (reference sequence). V lost 4 bases and J lost 5, with 9 bases in between. The CDR3 runs to 12 residues. The CDR3 reads CASSSPGDEQYF. The CDR3 nucleotides read TGTGCCAGCAGTTCCCCAGGGGACGAGCAGTACTTC.

The rearrangement joins TRBV7-3 to TRBJ1-1; 8 positions agree with TRBD1. The trim removed 4 bases at V and 7 bases at J, leaving 8 bases unmatched. The CDR3 has 14 residues. Germline V CDR1 and CDR2: SGHTA, FQGTGA. For the CDR3, the DNA is TGTGCCAGCAGCTCCCTTTCAACAGGGGGTGAAGCTTTCTTT. It codes for CASSSLSTGGEAFF.

A single count supports this clonotype. The DNA for the CDR3 is TGCGCCAGCAAAGAAGGAAATAATGAAAAACTGTTTTTT. Amino acid sequence: CASKEGNNEKLFF. This chain uses TRBV5-1 with TRBJ1-4, with D unclear. Germline assignment: CDR1 SGHRS and CDR2 YFSETQ. The CDR3 contains 13 residues. Trimming removed 6 bases from V and 4 bases from J, with 10 bases in between.

The chain uses TRBV12-3 or TRBV12-4 and TRBJ2-3; 10 nucleotides agree with TRBD2. V trimming: 6 bases; J trimming: 1 base; junction bases outside the gene matches: 19. This CDR3 has 20 amino acids. The CDR3 sequence: CASSPDLLLAGAFRTDTQYF. The CDR3 coding sequence is TGTGCCAGCAGCCCCGATTTGCTCCTAGCGGGAGCCTTCCGCACAGATACGCAGTATTTT.

This clonotype was seen a handful of times. The chain links TRBV12-3 or TRBV12-4 to TRBJ1-5, with 7 bases matching TRBD1. CDR3 size: 13 residues. Germline trimming cut 8 bases from V and 7 bases from J; bases unmatched to any gene: 8. The CDR3 region has the DNA TGTGCCAGCGCCGGACAGGTCTTCCAGCCCCAGCATTTT. It encodes CASAGQVFQPQHF.

This clonotype was seen only once. V gene TRBV5-6 combines with J gene TRBJ2-3, with D possibly being TRBD1 (6 bases). The V end was cut by 2 bases, the J end by 1 base, with 14 bases between. Germline CDR1 is SGHDT and CDR2 is YYEEEE. The CDR3 is 16 amino acids. In DNA, the CDR3 is TGTGCCAGCAGCTTTCTGAGTCAGGGGCGCACAGATACGCAGTATTTT. It codes for CASSFLSQGRTDTQYF.

The chain is built from TRBV4-2 and TRBJ1-5, with 7 bases identical to TRBD1. This CDR3 comprises 20 residues. The trim removed 6 bases at V and 2 bases at J, leaving 22 bases unmatched. Germline CDR1 and CDR2: LGHNA and YNFKEQ. CDR3: CASSPRITGDGIWGNQPQHF. Written as DNA, the CDR3 is TGTGCCAGCAGTCCAAGAATAACAGGGGATGGTATATGGGGCAATCAGCCCCAGCATTTT.

The rearrangement joins TRBV29-1 to TRBJ2-1; no reliable D call. The CDR3 is made up of 15 amino acids. Germline CDR1 and CDR2: SQVTM and ANQGSEA. V was clipped by 1 base and J by 0 bases, with 10 bases between them. The CDR3 region has the DNA TGCAGCGTTGAAGGGTATGGGCGCTCCTACAATGAGCAGTTCTTC. Translated: CSVEGYGRSYNEQFF.

The rearrangement uses TRBV20-1 and TRBJ2-1; 11 nucleotides line up with TRBD2. Germline values: CDR1 DFQATT, CDR2 SNEGSKA (reference sequence). The CDR3 has 13 residues. J was trimmed by 5 bases and V by 6 bases; bases with no gene match: 3. The CDR3 DNA sequence: TGCAGTGCCCCGGGACTAGCGGACAATGAGCAGTTCTTC. Translating gives CSAPGLADNEQFF.

This clonotype turned up a few times. The V and J genes are TRBV5-1 and TRBJ1-2; maybe TRBD1 (5 bases). This CDR3 is built from 15 residues. Germline V gene data show CDR1 as SGHRS and CDR2 as YFSETQ. With 4 bases removed from V and 7 bases from J, the gap between germline ends came to 20 bases. CDR3 residues: CASSPPGGEIGGYTF. The DNA for the CDR3 is TGCGCCAGCAGCCCCCCCGGGGGGGAGATCGGTGGCTACACCTTC. Variable domain in full (rest from reference TRBV5-1 and TRBJ1-2): KAGVTQTPRYLIKTRGQQVTLSCSPISGHRSVSWYQQTPGQGLQFLFEYFSETQRNKGNFPGRFSGRQFSNSRSEMNVSTLELGDSALYLCASSPPGGEIGGYTFGSGTRLTVV.

This clonotype has only a few counts. This could be a read error, since a much larger clone is one nucleotide away. The rearrangement links TRBV5-5 to TRBJ2-2; no firm D call. V lost 7 bases and J lost 1, with 11 bases in between. The germline V gene has CDR1 SGHKS and CDR2 YYEKEE (reference sequence). The CDR3 spans 14 residues. The chain's CDR3 is CASGSWGNTGELFF. The DNA of the CDR3 is TGTGCCAGCGGGTCGTGGGGGAACACCGGGGAGCTGTTTTTT.

This clonotype occurred a few times. This rearrangement joins TRBV12-3 or TRBV12-4 to TRBJ2-3; D gene ambiguous. CDR3 length equals 17 residues. V was cut by 7 bases and J by 1 base, with 21 bases left in between. The DNA of the CDR3 is TGTGCCAGCACATCGCCCCGCGAGGTCACGGGCACAGATACGCAGTATTTT. Amino acids: CASTSPREVTGTDTQYF.

This clonotype was detected only once. V is TRBV5-4 and J is TRBJ2-1; TRBD2 agrees at 7 bases. Germline V gene data show CDR1 as SGHNT and CDR2 as YYREEE (reference sequence). J lost 2 bases, V lost 5 bases, and 4 bases had no gene match. The CDR3 sequence is 14 residues long. CDR3 nucleotides: TGTGCCAGCAGAAGCGGGGACCCCTACAATGAGCAGTTCTTC. Translated: CASRSGDPYNEQFF.

This clonotype showed up just a few times. V is TRBV7-9 and J is TRBJ2-1, with 12 bases identical to TRBD2. The junction had 10 bases not matched to a gene; V was cut back by 5 bases and J by 5 bases. The germline gives CDR1 SEHNR, CDR2 FQNEAQ (reference sequence). This CDR3 has 17 residues. The CDR3 region is CASSESGLAGTDNEQFF. DNA of the CDR3: TGTGCCAGCAGCGAATCCGGACTAGCGGGGACCGACAATGAGCAGTTCTTC.

This clonotype was detected only once. The chain carries TRBV5-1 and TRBJ1-3, with 8 positions matching TRBD1. CDR1 and CDR2 from the germline V gene are SGHRS and YFSETQ. The V gene end was trimmed by 3 bases and the J gene end by 3 bases; junction bases not matched to a gene: 5. CDR3 length: 15 amino acids. DNA of the CDR3: TGCGCCAGCAGCTCGACAGGGGTTAGTGGAAACACCATATATTTT. Translated, it gives CASSSTGVSGNTIYF.

The CDR3, as DNA: TGTGCCAGCAGACTAGCGGCTTTCTACGAGCAGTACTTC. Residues: CASRLAAFYEQYF. This chain uses TRBV28 with TRBJ2-7, with 8 bases aligning to TRBD2. V gave up 6 bases and J gave up 3 bases; unmatched junction bases: 4. Germline CDR1 and CDR2: MDHEN and SYDVKM. CDR3 size: 13 residues.

A few counts support this clonotype. J is TRBJ1-1 and V is TRBV7-2, with D hard to call. Trimming removed 5 bases from V and 3 bases from J, with 16 bases in between. Germline CDR1 and CDR2: SGHTA and FQGNSA. The CDR3 length is 15 residues. The CDR3 nucleotides read TGTGCCAGCAGCCCGACGGGCCTATCGGACACTGAAGCTTTCTTT. It codes for CASSPTGLSDTEAFF.

The chain is built from TRBV12-3 or TRBV12-4 and TRBJ2-7; D not certain. The CDR3 extends over 12 amino acids. Trimming cost V 5 bases and J 3 bases, with 8 bases left between them. CDR3 region: CASSDARYEQYF. In DNA, the CDR3 is TGTGCCAGCAGTGATGCCCGCTACGAGCAGTACTTC.

The rearrangement joins TRBV18 to TRBJ2-7, with a tentative D call TRBD2 (6 bases). V dropped 3 bases and J dropped 2 bases, with 11 bases sitting between them. CDR1 is KGHSH, CDR2 LQKENI, per germline. The CDR3 has 14 residues. This chain's CDR3 is CASSPGGTPYEQYF. The CDR3, as DNA: TGTGCCAGCTCACCGGGGGGAACCCCCTACGAGCAGTACTTC.

J is TRBJ1-2 and V is TRBV28, with TRBD1 matching 8 bases. V was clipped by 6 bases and J by 5 bases; unmatched bases: 17. The CDR3 extends over 17 amino acids. The germline V gene has CDR1 MDHEN and CDR2 SYDVKM. The chain's CDR3 is CASSARTGYLGQYGYTF. For the CDR3, the DNA is TGTGCCAGCAGCGCCAGGACAGGGTACCTAGGCCAGTATGGCTACACCTTC.

The DNA of the CDR3 is TGCAGTGCTTACACGACTGGACGCACAGATACGCAGTATTTT. It specifies CSAYTTGRTDTQYF. The chain carries TRBV20-1 and TRBJ2-3; D gene ambiguous. Trimming pared 5 bases from V and 1 base from J, leaving 13 bases between. Germline V gene lookup returns CDR1 DFQATT and CDR2 SNEGSKA (reference sequence). The CDR3 is made up of 14 amino acids.

The DNA for the CDR3 is TGTGCCAGCAGCTTAGGTGACAGTCACCCGTTTGAGACCCAGTACTTC. Protein product: CASSLGDSHPFETQYF. The chain is built from TRBV7-9 and TRBJ2-5; possibly TRBD1 for D (5 bases). V was pared by 1 base and J by 5 bases, with 17 bases between. This CDR3 has 16 amino acids. The germline gives CDR1 SEHNR, CDR2 FQNEAQ (reference sequence).

This chain uses TRBV15 with TRBJ2-3; the D gene is possibly TRBD1 (5 bases). Germline values: CDR1 LNHNV, CDR2 YYDKDF (reference sequence). V was shortened by 4 bases and J by 3 bases, with 17 bases between the two germline ends. This CDR3 region has 16 residues. The CDR3 DNA is TGTGCCACCAGCACCGACAGCCAGGCAAGGACAGATACGCAGTATTTT. Amino acid sequence: CATSTDSQARTDTQYF. Supplemented by reference TRBV15 and TRBJ2-3, the full variable domain reads DAMVIQNPRYQVTQFGKPVTLSCSQTLNHNVMYWYQQKSSQAPKLLFHYYDKDFNNEADTPDNFQSRRPNTSFCFLDIRSPGLGDTAMYLCATSTDSQARTDTQYFGPGTRLTVL.